This is a list of T cell receptor beta chains from one sample in a study of blood T cells in healthy people across ages. TCRdb re-called the 5' RACE reads with MiXCR, one entry per CDR3 protein. The sample lists about 760,000 distinct CDR3 sequences, 56% seen once, with roughly 25% in the top ten. Material: blood. The receptor source for this set is a man aged 35 to 55 in good health. CDR3s include the opening cysteine and the closing phenylalanine or tryptophan. D genes are given only for firm matches. Part of the rows lack a size; the others show once, few, many or a class for expanded clones.

D gene: TRBD1
V gene: TRBV27
CDR3 length: 16
J gene: TRBJ2-5
clone size: -
CDR3 protein: CASSKRQGMLQETQYF
CDR3 DNA: TGTGCCAGCAGTAAAAGACAGGGGATGCTACAAGAGACCCAGTACTTC

D gene: -
V gene: TRBV4-2
CDR3 length: 16
J gene: TRBJ1-1
clone size: -
CDR3 protein: CASSQDPEVFLTEAFF
CDR3 DNA: TGTGCCAGCAGCCAAGATCCCGAAGTCTTCCTCACTGAAGCTTTCTTT

D gene: -
V gene: TRBV29-1
CDR3 length: 16
J gene: TRBJ2-1
clone size: -
CDR3 protein: CSVEDDQAGGYVTQFF
CDR3 DNA: TGCAGCGTTGAAGATGATCAGGCAGGAGGTTACGTGACCCAGTTCTTC

D gene: TRBD2
V gene: TRBV6-1
CDR3 length: 14
J gene: TRBJ2-3
clone size: once
CDR3 protein: CASSEWQGGNTQYF
CDR3 DNA: TGTGCCAGCAGTGAATGGCAGGGAGGGAATACGCAGTATTTT

D gene: -
V gene: TRBV3-1
CDR3 length: 14
J gene: TRBJ2-5
clone size: -
CDR3 protein: CASSQVEPLETQYF
CDR3 DNA: TGTGCCAGCAGCCAAGTGGAGCCATTAGAGACCCAGTACTTC

D gene: TRBD2
V gene: TRBV5-1
CDR3 length: 13
J gene: TRBJ2-1
clone size: -
CDR3 protein: CASKWTSINEQFF
CDR3 DNA: TGCGCCAGCAAGTGGACTAGCATCAATGAGCAGTTCTTC

D gene: -
V gene: TRBV19
CDR3 length: 11
J gene: TRBJ1-2
clone size: -
CDR3 protein: CASRSGYGYTF
CDR3 DNA: TGTGCCAGTAGATCGGGCTATGGCTACACCTTC

D gene: -
V gene: TRBV6-6
CDR3 length: 14
J gene: TRBJ2-7
clone size: once
CDR3 protein: CASSYSRQGGEQYF
CDR3 DNA: TGTGCCAGCAGTTACTCGAGGCAGGGTGGCGAGCAGTACTTC

D gene: -
V gene: TRBV6-5
CDR3 length: 15
J gene: TRBJ2-5
clone size: -
CDR3 protein: CASSQERTYQETQYF
CDR3 DNA: TGTGCCAGCAGCCAAGAAAGGACATACCAAGAGACCCAGTACTTC

D gene: TRBD1
V gene: TRBV20-1
CDR3 length: 14
J gene: TRBJ2-3
clone size: -
CDR3 protein: CSAGWDSSTDTQYF
CDR3 DNA: TGCAGTGCCGGGTGGGACAGTAGCACAGATACGCAGTATTTT

D gene: -
V gene: TRBV12-3/TRBV12-4
CDR3 length: 15
J gene: TRBJ1-5
clone size: -
CDR3 protein: CASSLDNMGNQPQHF
CDR3 DNA: TGTGCCAGCAGTTTAGATAATATGGGCAATCAGCCCCAGCATTTT

D gene: -
V gene: TRBV20-1
CDR3 length: 15
J gene: TRBJ2-3
clone size: once
CDR3 protein: CSARPFWGATDTQYF
CDR3 DNA: TGCAGTGCGCGCCCTTTCTGGGGAGCGACAGATACGCAGTATTTT

D gene: -
V gene: TRBV21-1
CDR3 length: 13
J gene: TRBJ1-2
clone size: few
CDR3 protein: CASSQKRGGGYTF
CDR3 DNA: TGTGCCAGCAGCCAGAAACGGGGAGGAGGCTACACCTTC

D gene: -
V gene: TRBV7-2
CDR3 length: 12
J gene: TRBJ1-2
clone size: -
CDR3 protein: CASSVDSRSYTF
CDR3 DNA: TGTGCCAGCAGCGTGGACTCACGGAGCTACACCTTC

D gene: TRBD2
V gene: TRBV4-2
CDR3 length: 19
J gene: TRBJ2-3
clone size: -
CDR3 protein: CASSQDQRQALAGTDTQYF
CDR3 DNA: TGTGCCAGCAGCCAAGATCAAAGACAAGCTCTAGCGGGCACAGATACGCAGTATTTT

D gene: -
V gene: TRBV24-1
CDR3 length: 11
J gene: TRBJ1-1
clone size: few
CDR3 protein: CATSDPPEAFF
CDR3 DNA: TGTGCCACCAGTGATCCCCCGGAAGCTTTCTTT

D gene: -
V gene: TRBV5-6
CDR3 length: 16
J gene: TRBJ1-1
clone size: -
CDR3 protein: CASSSRVVTTNTEAFF
CDR3 DNA: TGTGCCAGTAGCTCCAGGGTCGTAACGACGAACACTGAAGCTTTCTTT

D gene: -
V gene: TRBV27
CDR3 length: 13
J gene: TRBJ2-1
clone size: -
CDR3 protein: CASRDTLYNEQFF
CDR3 DNA: TGTGCCAGCAGGGACACCCTTTACAATGAGCAGTTCTTC

D gene: TRBD1
V gene: TRBV3-1
CDR3 length: 14
J gene: TRBJ2-7
clone size: -
CDR3 protein: CASSARDRVYEQYF
CDR3 DNA: TGTGCCAGCAGCGCCCGGGACAGGGTCTACGAGCAGTACTTC

D gene: TRBD1
V gene: TRBV12-3/TRBV12-4
CDR3 length: 15
J gene: TRBJ2-7
clone size: -
CDR3 protein: CASSLSDRGHYEQYF
CDR3 DNA: TGTGCCAGCAGCCTGTCGGACAGGGGACACTACGAGCAGTACTTC

D gene: TRBD2
V gene: TRBV6-5
CDR3 length: 15
J gene: TRBJ2-7
clone size: -
CDR3 protein: CASSYGGGALGEQYF
CDR3 DNA: TGTGCCAGCAGTTACGGGGGAGGGGCGTTGGGCGAGCAGTACTTC

D gene: -
V gene: TRBV20-1
CDR3 length: 12
J gene: TRBJ2-7
clone size: -
CDR3 protein: CSARGLLYEQYF
CDR3 DNA: TGCAGTGCTAGAGGCCTACTCTACGAGCAGTACTTC

D gene: TRBD2
V gene: TRBV27
CDR3 length: 13
J gene: TRBJ2-1
clone size: few
CDR3 protein: CASSASGIGEQFF
CDR3 DNA: TGTGCCAGCAGTGCTAGCGGGATTGGAGAGCAGTTCTTC

D gene: TRBD2
V gene: TRBV9
CDR3 length: 18
J gene: TRBJ2-3
clone size: -
CDR3 protein: CASSVSGLAGPSTDTQYF
CDR3 DNA: TGTGCCAGCAGCGTAAGCGGACTAGCGGGCCCTAGCACAGATACGCAGTATTTT

D gene: -
V gene: TRBV6-2/TRBV6-3
CDR3 length: 12
J gene: TRBJ2-7
clone size: few
CDR3 protein: CVSGQSTYEQYF
CDR3 DNA: TGTGTCAGTGGACAGAGTACTTACGAGCAGTACTTC

D gene: TRBD1
V gene: TRBV29-1
CDR3 length: 14
J gene: TRBJ2-5
clone size: -
CDR3 protein: CSVVTGLTRNEQYF
CDR3 DNA: TGCAGCGTCGTGACAGGGTTAACGAGGAATGAGCAGTACTTC

D gene: -
V gene: TRBV29-1
CDR3 length: 13
J gene: TRBJ2-6
clone size: many
CDR3 protein: CSVTDSGANVLTF
CDR3 DNA: TGCAGCGTGACAGATTCTGGGGCCAACGTCCTGACTTTC

D gene: -
V gene: TRBV4-2
CDR3 length: 14
J gene: TRBJ1-4
clone size: -
CDR3 protein: CASRGTDPNEKLFF
CDR3 DNA: TGTGCCAGCAGAGGGACGGATCCTAATGAAAAACTGTTTTTT

D gene: TRBD1
V gene: TRBV4-1
CDR3 length: 16
J gene: TRBJ2-7
clone size: -
CDR3 protein: CASSQGDRGSTYEQYF
CDR3 DNA: TGCGCCAGCAGCCAGGGGGACAGGGGAAGTACCTACGAGCAGTACTTC

D gene: -
V gene: TRBV20-1
CDR3 length: 16
J gene: TRBJ2-4
clone size: few
CDR3 protein: CSASPPGGAAKNIQYF
CDR3 DNA: TGCAGTGCTTCTCCCCCTGGGGGGGCGGCCAAAAACATTCAGTACTTC

D gene: -
V gene: TRBV28
CDR3 length: 14
J gene: TRBJ1-5
clone size: -
CDR3 protein: CANRTQGIYQPQHF
CDR3 DNA: TGTGCCAACAGAACTCAGGGGATTTATCAGCCCCAGCATTTT

D gene: -
V gene: TRBV30
CDR3 length: 11
J gene: TRBJ1-6
clone size: -
CDR3 protein: CAWSVLSPLHF
CDR3 DNA: TGTGCCTGGAGTGTACTTTCACCCCTCCACTTT

D gene: TRBD2
V gene: TRBV20-1
CDR3 length: 20
J gene: TRBJ2-3
clone size: -
CDR3 protein: CSAREGSLAGTWSSTDTQYF
CDR3 DNA: TGCAGTGCTAGAGAAGGTTCTCTAGCGGGAACTTGGTCTAGCACAGATACGCAGTATTTT

D gene: -
V gene: TRBV12-3/TRBV12-4
CDR3 length: 15
J gene: TRBJ2-1
clone size: -
CDR3 protein: CASTHTRLSYNEQFF
CDR3 DNA: TGTGCCAGCACTCATACGAGACTCTCCTACAATGAGCAGTTCTTC

D gene: TRBD2
V gene: TRBV9
CDR3 length: 15
J gene: TRBJ2-1
clone size: -
CDR3 protein: CASSVVLAGVDEQFF
CDR3 DNA: TGTGCCAGCAGCGTAGTACTAGCGGGAGTCGATGAGCAGTTCTTC

D gene: TRBD1
V gene: TRBV7-3
CDR3 length: 14
J gene: TRBJ2-3
clone size: -
CDR3 protein: CASSLNRGSDTQYF
CDR3 DNA: TGTGCCAGCAGCTTAAACAGGGGCTCAGATACGCAGTATTTT

D gene: TRBD1
V gene: TRBV11-2
CDR3 length: 18
J gene: TRBJ2-1
clone size: -
CDR3 protein: CASSPFNSRDRAYNEQFF
CDR3 DNA: TGTGCCAGCAGCCCATTTAATTCCCGGGACAGGGCTTACAATGAGCAGTTCTTC

D gene: TRBD2
V gene: TRBV5-1
CDR3 length: 14
J gene: TRBJ2-3
clone size: -
CDR3 protein: CARKGLLESDTQYF
CDR3 DNA: TGCGCCCGCAAGGGACTACTGGAGAGCGATACGCAGTATTTT

D gene: -
V gene: TRBV24-1
CDR3 length: 20
J gene: TRBJ2-2
clone size: once
CDR3 protein: CATSDFGTGVDNYVGGELFF
CDR3 DNA: TGTGCCACCAGTGATTTTGGAACTGGAGTGGACAACTACGTAGGCGGGGAGCTGTTTTTT

D gene: -
V gene: TRBV4-1
CDR3 length: 15
J gene: TRBJ1-1
clone size: few
CDR3 protein: CASSQVQDGNTEAFF
CDR3 DNA: TGCGCCAGCAGCCAAGTCCAGGACGGGAACACTGAAGCTTTCTTT